This T cell receptor beta chain was obtained from a study of molecular identifiers for immune sequencing clone quantification. TCRdb itself ran the PCR reads through MiXCR, one entry per CDR3 protein. The sample has approximately 63,000 distinct CDR3 sequences; under 20% are singletons. The CDR3 loop spans 13 amino acids. Trimming took 4 bases from V and 2 from J, leaving 9 bases between them. Germline V CDR1 and CDR2: SNHLY, FYNNEI. The sequencing sample was made of naive CD8+ T cells from blood, with Jurkat cell RNA spiked in. Noted subset: FACS-sorted CD8+CD4-CCR7+CD45RA+ naive T cells. The source of this sequence is a human donor in good health. Some libraries in this study had Jurkat cell RNA spiked in. The rearrangement uses TRBV2 and TRBJ2-7, with D possibly being TRBD1 (5 bases). The CDR3 DNA is TGTGCCAGCAGTGGGCAGGGAACCTACGAGCAGTACTTC. Translation gives CASSGQGTYEQYF.